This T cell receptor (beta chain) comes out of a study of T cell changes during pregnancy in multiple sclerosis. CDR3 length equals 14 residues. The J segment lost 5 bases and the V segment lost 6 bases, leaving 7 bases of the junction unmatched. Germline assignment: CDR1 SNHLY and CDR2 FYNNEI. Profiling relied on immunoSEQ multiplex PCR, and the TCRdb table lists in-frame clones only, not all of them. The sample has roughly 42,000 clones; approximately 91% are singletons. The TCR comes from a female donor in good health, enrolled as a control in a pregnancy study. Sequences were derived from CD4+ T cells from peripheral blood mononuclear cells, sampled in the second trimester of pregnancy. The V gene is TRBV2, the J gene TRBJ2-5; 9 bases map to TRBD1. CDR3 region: CASRGDRAQETQYF. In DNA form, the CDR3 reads TGTGCCAGCAGGGGGGACAGGGCGCAGGAGACCCAGTACTTC.